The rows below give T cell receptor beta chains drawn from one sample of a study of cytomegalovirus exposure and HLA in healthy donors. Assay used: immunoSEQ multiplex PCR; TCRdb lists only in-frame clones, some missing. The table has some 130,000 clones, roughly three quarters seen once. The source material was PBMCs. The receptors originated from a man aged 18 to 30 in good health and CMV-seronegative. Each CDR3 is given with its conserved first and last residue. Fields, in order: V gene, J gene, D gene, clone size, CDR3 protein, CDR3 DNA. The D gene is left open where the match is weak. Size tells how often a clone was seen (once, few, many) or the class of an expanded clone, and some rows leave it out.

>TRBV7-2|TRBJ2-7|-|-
CASSLRAGALAPEQYF
TGTGCCAGCAGCTTAAGGGCGGGGGCCCTAGCCCCGGAGCAGTACTTC
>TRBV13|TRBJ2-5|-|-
CASSSSSSGETQYF
TGTGCCAGCAGCTCTTCGTCTAGTGGTGAGACCCAGTACTTC
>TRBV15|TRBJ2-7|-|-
CATSRAPSYEQYF
TGTGCCACCAGCAGGGCCCCAAGCTACGAGCAGTACTTC
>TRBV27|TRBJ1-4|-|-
CASSSPYEGNEKLFF
TGTGCCAGCAGTTCCCCCTATGAGGGCAATGAAAAACTGTTTTTT
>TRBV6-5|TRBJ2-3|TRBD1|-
CASSYSGQGRDTQYF
TGTGCCAGCAGTTACTCGGGACAGGGGAGGGATACGCAGTATTTT
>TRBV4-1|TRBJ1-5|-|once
CASSQMGGASQPQHF
TGCGCCAGCAGCCAAATGGGGGGGGCGAGTCAGCCCCAGCATTTT
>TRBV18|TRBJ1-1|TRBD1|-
CASSPTGEAFF
TGTGCCAGCTCACCGACAGGGGAAGCTTTCTTT
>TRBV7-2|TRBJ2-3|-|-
CASSRTDTQYF
TGTGCCAGCAGCCGGACAGATACGCAGTATTTT
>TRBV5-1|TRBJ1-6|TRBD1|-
CASSLAPSDRDSPLHF
TGCGCCAGCAGCTTGGCCCCCTCGGACAGGGATTCACCCCTCCACTTT
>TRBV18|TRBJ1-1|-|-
CASSPQGRSFVNTEAFF
TGTGCCAGCTCACCACAGGGGCGCAGTTTTGTGAACACTGAAGCTTTCTTT
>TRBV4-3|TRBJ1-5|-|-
CASSQSLQEVGNQPQHF
TGCGCCAGCAGCCAATCCTTACAAGAGGTCGGGAATCAGCCCCAGCATTTT
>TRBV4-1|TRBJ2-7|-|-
CASSQERGEQYF
TGCGCCAGCAGCCAAGAAAGGGGCGAGCAGTACTTC
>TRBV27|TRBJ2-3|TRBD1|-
CASSPGQDPLLRDTQYF
TGTGCCAGCAGTCCGGGACAGGACCCCCTATTGAGGGATACGCAGTATTTT
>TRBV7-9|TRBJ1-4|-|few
CATTTGGKNEKLFF
TGTGCCACCACGACGGGAGGGAAGAATGAAAAACTGTTTTTT
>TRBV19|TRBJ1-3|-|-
CASSPSDIPSGNTIYF
TGTGCCAGTAGCCCTTCTGACATACCCTCTGGAAACACCATATATTTT
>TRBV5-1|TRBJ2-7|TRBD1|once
CASSTGTGWVYEQYF
TGCGCCAGCAGCACAGGGACAGGGTGGGTTTACGAGCAGTACTTC
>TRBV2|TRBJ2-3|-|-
CAGSEPPRGDTQYF
TGTGCCGGCAGTGAACCCCCCAGGGGAGATACGCAGTATTTT
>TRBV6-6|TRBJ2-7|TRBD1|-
CASSYSLGGDRNF
TGTGCCAGCAGTTACTCACTGGGCGGGGACAGGAACTTC
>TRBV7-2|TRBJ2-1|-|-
CASSQTRDQGEQFF
TGTGCCAGCAGCCAAACCAGGGATCAGGGTGAGCAGTTCTTC
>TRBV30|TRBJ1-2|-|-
CAWSATLLYGYTF
TGTGCCTGGAGTGCGACATTGTTGTATGGCTACACCTTC
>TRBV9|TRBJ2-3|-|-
CASSADLHFTDTQYF
TGTGCCAGCAGCGCCGACTTACACTTCACAGATACGCAGTATTTT
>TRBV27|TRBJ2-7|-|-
CASSLSSAYEQYF
TGTGCCAGCAGTTTATCTAGCGCTTACGAGCAGTACTTC
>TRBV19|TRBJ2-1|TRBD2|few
CASSSLAGGGGEQFF
TGTGCCAGTAGTAGCCTAGCGGGGGGCGGGGGTGAGCAGTTCTTC
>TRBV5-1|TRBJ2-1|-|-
CASSFRSPRDEQFF
TGCGCCAGCAGCTTCCGAAGTCCTCGGGATGAGCAGTTCTTC
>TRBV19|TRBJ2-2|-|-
CASSLRGADGELFF
TGTGCCAGTAGTCTCCGGGGGGCCGACGGGGAGCTGTTTTTT
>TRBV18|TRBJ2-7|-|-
CASSASRQDSYEQYF
TGTGCCAGCTCTGCCTCTAGACAGGACTCCTACGAGCAGTACTTC
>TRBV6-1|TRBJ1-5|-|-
CASSPSRVEPQHF
TGTGCCAGCAGTCCCAGCAGGGTAGAGCCCCAGCATTTT
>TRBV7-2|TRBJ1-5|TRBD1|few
CASRQQGYNQPQHF
TGTGCCAGCAGACAACAGGGGTACAATCAGCCCCAGCATTTT
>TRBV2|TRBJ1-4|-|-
CARLGGDGTNEKLFF
TGTGCCCGGCTCGGGGGGGATGGAACTAATGAAAAACTGTTTTTT
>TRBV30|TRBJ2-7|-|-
CAWSVRGLSYEQYF
TGTGCCTGGAGTGTACGTGGTCTGAGCTACGAGCAGTACTTC
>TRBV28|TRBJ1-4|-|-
CASSSTGTTNEKLFF
TGTGCCAGCAGCTCTACAGGAACCACTAATGAAAAACTGTTTTTT
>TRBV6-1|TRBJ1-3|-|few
CASRGEGNTIYF
TGTGCCAGCAGAGGAGAAGGCAACACCATATATTTT
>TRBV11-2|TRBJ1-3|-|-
CASSLVPGASSGNTIYF
TGTGCCAGCAGCTTAGTCCCAGGGGCTTCCAGTGGAAACACCATATATTTT
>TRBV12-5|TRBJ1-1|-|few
CASSQMNTEAFF
TGTGCTAGTTCCCAGATGAACACTGAAGCTTTCTTT
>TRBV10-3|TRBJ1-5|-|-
CAISAGGPLQPQHF
TGTGCCATCAGTGCTGGGGGCCCCTTACAGCCCCAGCATTTT
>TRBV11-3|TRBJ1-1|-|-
CASSPHLAAEAFF
TGTGCCAGCAGCCCCCACCTAGCGGCTGAAGCTTTCTTT
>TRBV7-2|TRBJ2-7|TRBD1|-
CASRQGLPYEQYF
TGTGCCAGCAGACAGGGGCTACCCTACGAGCAGTACTTC
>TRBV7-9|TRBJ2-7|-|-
CASSSQYEQYF
TGTGCCAGCAGCTCCCAATACGAGCAGTACTTC
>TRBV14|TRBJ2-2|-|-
CASSQYRAIGELFF
TGTGCCAGCAGCCAATACAGGGCGATCGGGGAGCTGTTTTTT
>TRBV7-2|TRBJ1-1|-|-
CASSLARDNTEAFF
TGTGCCAGCAGCTTAGCGAGGGATAACACTGAAGCTTTCTTT
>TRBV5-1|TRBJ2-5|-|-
CASSLPGAEETQYF
TGCGCCAGCAGCTTACCAGGGGCCGAAGAGACCCAGTACTTC
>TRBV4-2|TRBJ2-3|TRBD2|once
CASTRAGEKADTQYF
TGTGCCAGCACCCGTGCGGGGGAGAAAGCAGATACGCAGTATTTT
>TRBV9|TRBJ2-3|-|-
CASSVGTASTDTQYF
TGTGCCAGCAGCGTAGGAACAGCTAGCACAGATACGCAGTATTTT
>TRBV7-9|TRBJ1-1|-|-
CASSLAGGGGEAFF
TGTGCCAGCAGCTTAGCTGGGGGAGGAGGTGAAGCTTTCTTT
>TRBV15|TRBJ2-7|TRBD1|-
CATSGDSGTGAYEQYF
TGTGCCACCAGCGGGGACTCCGGGACAGGGGCCTACGAGCAGTACTTC
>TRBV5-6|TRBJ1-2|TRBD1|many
CASSPPGTGKNGYTF
TGTGCCAGCAGCCCTCCAGGGACAGGGAAGAATGGCTACACCTTC
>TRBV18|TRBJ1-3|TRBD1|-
CASSRGQGDSGNTIYF
TGTGCCAGCTCAAGGGGACAGGGGGACTCTGGAAACACCATATATTTT
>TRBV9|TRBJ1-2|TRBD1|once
CASSPSGQGALYGYTF
TGTGCCAGCAGCCCCTCGGGACAGGGGGCTTTGTATGGCTACACCTTC
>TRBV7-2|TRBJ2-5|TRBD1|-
CASSLGQGSRETQYF
TGTGCCAGCAGCTTGGGACAGGGATCGCGGGAGACCCAGTACTTC